These 27 T cell receptor beta chains were sequenced from one sample in a study of T cell repertoires in cytomegalovirus infection. These receptors have no identified antigens. MiXCR was run by TCRdb on the reads, yielding one entry per CDR3 protein. The profile shows about 890,000 distinct CDR3 sequences, around 29% of them singletons. The material sequenced was cultured CD8+ T cells from PBMCs, taken from culture after CMV antigen stimulation. The receptors were gathered from a human donor in good health (CMV status not recorded). Some clones in this sample may be carry-over from other donors' samples.

This clonotype was seen a handful of times. The chain couples TRBV12-3 or TRBV12-4 to TRBJ1-2; D gene unclear. Between the trimmed V and J ends, which lost 2 bases and 8 bases, there was a span of 3 bases. This CDR3 spans 10 amino acids. The DNA of the CDR3 is TGTGCCAGCAGTTTATGGGGCTACACCTTC. Translated, it gives CASSLWGYTF.

This chain uses TRBV20-1 with TRBJ2-7, with D perhaps TRBD2 (5 bases). The CDR3 runs 13 residues. Deletions cut 3 bases from V and 7 bases from J, with 16 bases between. Germline V gives CDR1 DFQATT, CDR2 SNEGSKA (reference sequence). The CDR3 protein is CSASKTRRLEQYV. CDR3 bases: TGCAGTGCTAGTAAGACTCGCCGACTAGAGCAGTACGTC.

This clonotype was observed a few times. CDR3 nucleotide sequence: TGTGCCAGCAGCCCCAGGGGACGATACGAGCAGTACGTC. It specifies CASSPRGRYEQYV. This rearrangement joins TRBV6-2 or TRBV6-3 to TRBJ2-7, with D maybe TRBD1 (6 bases). This CDR3 has 13 amino acids. V shed 6 bases and J shed 4 bases, with 13 bases lying between them. Germline V lookup: CDR1 MNHEY, CDR2 SVGEGT.

Concerning this clonotype: One junction end does not reproduce the germline sequence, and a read error may be involved. The genes are TRBV11-2 and TRBJ1-1; TRBD1 matches at 10 bases. The CDR3 length is 15 residues. Per the germline V gene, CDR1 is SGHAT and CDR2 is FQNNGV. CDR3 sequence reads: CTSSYWDRGNTEAFF. The CDR3 DNA reads as TGTACCAGCAGCTATTGGGACAGGGGGAACACTGAAGCTTTCTTT.

The rearrangement joins TRBV4-1 to TRBJ2-7, with D perhaps TRBD1 or TRBD2 (5 bases each). The CDR3 is 13 amino acids. The germline V gene encodes CDR1 MGHRA and CDR2 YSYEKL. The V end lost 5 bases, the J end lost 6 bases, and 14 bases lay between the germline ends. The CDR3 DNA reads as TGCGCCAGCAGCTTGGGGACCGGGCGCGAGCAGTACTTC. Its translation is CASSLGTGREQYF.

The CDR3 bases are TGCGCCAGCAGCTTGGTAGGCCTTACAGGGGGCCAGAGGCCCTTTAATTCACCCCTCCACTTT. The encoded protein is CASSLVGLTGGQRPFNSPLHF. The chain is built from TRBV5-1 and TRBJ1-6; 9 nucleotides line up with TRBD1. The CDR3 length is 21 residues. The junction had 19 bases not matched to a gene; V was cut back by 0 bases and J by 6 bases. In germline, CDR1 is SGHRS, CDR2 YFSETQ.

The chain is built from TRBV7-9 and TRBJ2-3; unclear D gene. Germline V gives CDR1 SEHNR, CDR2 FQNEAQ (reference sequence). The ends were cut back, 5 bases at V and 3 bases at J, with 12 bases in the middle. The CDR3 sequence is 14 residues long. As DNA, the CDR3 is TGTGCCAGCAGCCCAAGGGATATGACAGATACGCAGTATTTT. Its protein is CASSPRDMTDTQYF.

The genes are TRBV6-2 or TRBV6-3 and TRBJ2-3; TRBD1 agrees at 9 bases. The germline V gene encodes CDR1 MNHEY and CDR2 SVGEGT. There are 18 residues in the CDR3. V shed 0 bases and J 0 bases; nucleotides not matched to a gene: 7. The CDR3 bases are TGTGCCAGCAGTTACTCGTCACAGGGGGCGGCTAGCACAGATACGCAGTATTTT. This translates into CASSYSSQGAASTDTQYF.

This clonotype was observed a handful of times. The chain links TRBV12-3 or TRBV12-4 to TRBJ1-6; 8 nucleotides agree with TRBD1. This CDR3 has 14 amino acids. With 4 bases clipped from V and 7 bases from J, the junction kept 3 bases outside the gene matches. The CDR3 coding sequence is TGTGCCAGCAGTTCGACAGGGGCCAATTCACCCCTCCACTTT. This codes for CASSSTGANSPLHF.

This clonotype was observed many times. The chain carries TRBV19 and TRBJ2-1; 7 bases are shared with TRBD1. The CDR3 contains 12 residues. V was clipped by 5 bases and J by 6 bases; unmatched bases: 1. CDR1 is LNHDA and CDR2 is SQIVND in the germline V gene (reference sequence). The DNA for the CDR3 is TGTGCCAGTAGTCACAGGGGCAATGAGCAGTTCTTC. Its translation is CASSHRGNEQFF.

This clonotype was recorded at least ten times. V and J are TRBV12-3 or TRBV12-4 and TRBJ2-7; D is perhaps TRBD1 (6 bases). This CDR3 has 13 residues. Trimming left V 4 bases short and J 3 bases short, with 10 bases between. DNA of the CDR3: TGTGCCAGCAGTTCAAACAGGGACTACGAGCAGTACTTC. Its protein is CASSSNRDYEQYF.

This clonotype was detected ten times or more. V gene TRBV7-2 combines with J gene TRBJ2-5, with D hard to call. Germline loops: CDR1 SGHTA, CDR2 FQGNSA. Trimming shortened V by 1 base and J by 3 bases, and 9 bases separated the two germline ends. The CDR3 totals 14 residues. CDR3 residues: CASSLGLLKETQYF. CDR3 bases: TGTGCCAGCAGCTTAGGCCTCTTGAAAGAGACCCAGTACTTC.

DNA for the CDR3: TGTGCCAGCAGCTTAGAACGGGCCGGGAGGGTCACTGAAGCTTTCTTT. Protein product: CASSLERAGRVTEAFF. The chain carries TRBV7-8 and TRBJ1-1, with D unresolved. CDR1 and CDR2 (germline): SGHVS, FQNEAQ. Deletions cut 1 base from V and 4 bases from J, with 16 bases between. There are 16 residues in the CDR3.

The chain recombines TRBV6-6 with TRBJ1-5, with D maybe TRBD1 (5 bases). CDR1 is MNHNY and CDR2 is SVGAGI in the germline V gene (reference sequence). Trimming took 2 bases from V and 4 from J, leaving 9 bases between them. CDR3 length: 14 residues. The CDR3 DNA reads TGTGCCAGCAGTTACGGGGGTTTGAATCAGCCCCAGCATTTT. Protein: CASSYGGLNQPQHF.

This clonotype has a handful of counts. J is TRBJ1-5 and V is TRBV27, with D maybe TRBD1 (6 bases). CDR1 and CDR2 from the germline V gene are MNHEY and SMNVEV (reference sequence). The length of the CDR3 is 16 residues. The V and J ends lost 7 bases and 4 bases respectively, with 20 bases between them. For the CDR3, the DNA is TGTGCCAGCACCCCCACGGGGGGCGAACGAAATCAGCCCCAGCATTTT. Protein: CASTPTGGERNQPQHF.

This clonotype has only a few counts. The V gene is TRBV12-3 or TRBV12-4, the J gene TRBJ1-6; D is ambiguous. The CDR3 loop spans 15 amino acids. V lost 3 bases to trimming and J lost 6 bases, with 12 bases between them. This CDR3 is CASSFKAGFNSPLHF. The CDR3 DNA follows: TGTGCCAGCAGTTTCAAGGCAGGCTTTAATTCACCCCTCCACTTT.

The sample holds many counts of this clonotype. The chain has TRBV7-2 and TRBJ2-7; 9 bases match TRBD1. Looked up from germline, CDR1 is SGHTA and CDR2 is FQGNSA. Trimming cost V 0 bases and J 5 bases; bases outside gene matches: 5. This CDR3 region has 15 residues. The CDR3 loop is CASSLASGTGNEQYF. CDR3 DNA: TGTGCCAGCAGCTTAGCCTCCGGGACAGGGAACGAGCAGTACTTC. The complete variable domain, with remaining parts taken from reference TRBV7-2 and TRBJ2-7, reads GAGVSQSPSNKVTEKGKDVELRCDPISGHTALYWYRQSLGQGLEFLIYFQGNSAPDKSGLPSDRFSAERTGGSVSTLTIQRTQQEDSAVYLCASSLASGTGNEQYFGPGTRLTVT.

The CDR3, as DNA: TGTGCCAGCAGTGGGGGCAGGGGCCTCCCTTCCTACGAGCAGTACTTC. It codes for CASSGGRGLPSYEQYF. V usage is TRBV25-1 and J usage is TRBJ2-7; D is possibly TRBD1 (6 bases). The CDR3 covers 16 residues. Looked up from germline, CDR1 is MGHDK and CDR2 is SYGVNS. V was shortened by 4 bases and J by 1 base, with 17 bases between the two germline ends.

This clonotype turned up a few times. This chain uses TRBV28 with TRBJ2-5, with 8 bases aligning to TRBD2. V shed 8 bases, J shed 3 bases, and the junction held 5 bases outside the gene matches. CDR1 is MDHEN and CDR2 is SYDVKM in the germline V gene. The CDR3 has 13 residues. CDR3 sequence reads: CASRGGFEETQYF. CDR3 nucleotide sequence: TGTGCCAGCCGGGGGGGTTTCGAAGAGACCCAGTACTTC. Supplemented by reference TRBV28 and TRBJ2-5, the full variable domain reads DVKVTQSSRYLVKRTGEKVFLECVQDMDHENMFWYRQDPGLGLRLIYFSYDVKMKEKGDIPEGYSVSREKKERFSLILESASTNQTSMYLCASRGGFEETQYFGPGTRLLVL.

This clonotype was counted many times. This chain connects TRBV11-1 to TRBJ1-1, with 7 bases that match TRBD1. From germline, CDR1 is SGHAT and CDR2 FQDESV (reference sequence). The CDR3 runs 14 residues. The ends lost 6 bases at V and 2 bases at J; junction bases unmatched: 6. CDR3: CASRKQGTNTEAFF. The CDR3 coding sequence is TGTGCCAGCAGGAAACAGGGGACCAACACTGAAGCTTTCTTT.

The chain uses TRBV4-3 and TRBJ2-6; 10 bases are shared with TRBD1. This CDR3 is 16 amino acids long. Germline values: CDR1 LGHNA, CDR2 YSLEER. With 4 bases clipped from V and 4 bases from J, the junction kept 4 bases outside the gene matches. The CDR3, as DNA: TGCGCCAGCAGCCCGGACAGGGGGAACGGGGCCAACGTCCTGACTTTC. As protein: CASSPDRGNGANVLTF.

The gene calls are TRBV6-6 and TRBJ1-4; D call uncertain. The CDR3 covers 14 residues. Germline V gene sequence: CDR1 MNHNY, CDR2 SVGAGI (reference sequence). The V end was cut by 7 bases, the J end by 7 bases, with 16 bases between. Here the CDR3 DNA reads TGTGCCAGCAACCAAAAGCTACCCGTTGAAAAACTGTTTTTT. This sequence encodes CASNQKLPVEKLFF.

This clonotype was counted between two and nine times. The chain joins TRBV4-2 to TRBJ2-3, with 9 bases fitting TRBD2. V trimming: 1 base; J trimming: 4 bases; junction bases outside the gene matches: 9. CDR3 length: 17 residues. Germline V gene sequence: CDR1 LGHNA, CDR2 YNFKEQ. The CDR3 reads CASSQVYGGGVSDTQYF. The CDR3 coding sequence is TGTGCCAGCAGCCAAGTCTATGGCGGGGGGGTTTCAGATACGCAGTATTTT.

This clonotype was detected many times. This chain's CDR3 is CASSLDGRAGYGYTF. CDR3 in DNA: TGTGCCAGCAGCTTAGATGGCAGGGCGGGCTATGGCTACACCTTC. The chain links TRBV7-2 to TRBJ1-2; D might be TRBD1 (5 bases). Trimming removed 1 base at V and 4 bases at J, with 13 bases between. Germline V lookup: CDR1 SGHTA, CDR2 FQGNSA. The CDR3 length is 15 residues.

This clonotype has just a few counts. The chain has TRBV7-9 and TRBJ2-7; TRBD1 aligns across 9 bases. V lost 5 bases and J lost 2; bases outside the gene matches: 10. The CDR3 covers 16 residues. Germline CDR1 is SEHNR and CDR2 is FQNEAQ (reference sequence). CDR3 protein: CASSPLRDRDTYEQYF. CDR3 DNA: TGTGCCAGCAGCCCCCTCCGGGACAGGGATACCTACGAGCAGTACTTC.

This clonotype was recorded many times. The rearrangement uses TRBV7-8 and TRBJ1-1; D is perhaps TRBD1 (5 bases). The CDR3 covers 14 residues. Germline loops: CDR1 SGHVS, CDR2 FQNEAQ. V was cut by 4 bases and J by 0 bases, with 9 bases left in between. The CDR3: CASSSGLMNTEAFF. CDR3 nucleotides: TGTGCCAGCAGCTCGGGACTCATGAACACTGAAGCTTTCTTT.

This clonotype appeared a few times. The chain carries TRBV27 and TRBJ1-5, with 7 positions matching TRBD1. The CDR3 length is 15 residues. After removal of 3 bases from V and 2 bases from J, the junction contained 4 bases not matched to a gene. CDR1 MNHEY and CDR2 SMNVEV come from the germline V gene (reference sequence). CDR3 in amino acids: CASSLTGSGNQPQHF. The CDR3 DNA reads as TGTGCCAGCAGTTTGACAGGGTCGGGCAATCAGCCCCAGCATTTT.